This TCR beta chain stems from a study of control samples from healthy donors and cancer patients. Clones were sequenced by immunoSEQ multiplex PCR, and TCRdb holds only the in-frame ones, with some missing. The sample includes approximately 100,000 clones, 85% to 90% of them seen just once. The length of the CDR3 is 12 residues. The ends were cut back, 8 bases at V and 7 bases at J, with 14 bases in the middle. Per the germline V gene, CDR1 is LGHDT and CDR2 is YNNKEL (reference sequence). This sequence joins TRBV3-1 (or the pseudogene TRBV3-2) and TRBJ1-2; tentatively, D is TRBD1 (5 bases). The source of this sequence is a young man in good health. Sequenced: blood. The CDR3 protein is CASRGEGTGYTF. Here the CDR3 DNA reads TGTGCCAGCCGGGGTGAGGGGACTGGCTACACCTTC.